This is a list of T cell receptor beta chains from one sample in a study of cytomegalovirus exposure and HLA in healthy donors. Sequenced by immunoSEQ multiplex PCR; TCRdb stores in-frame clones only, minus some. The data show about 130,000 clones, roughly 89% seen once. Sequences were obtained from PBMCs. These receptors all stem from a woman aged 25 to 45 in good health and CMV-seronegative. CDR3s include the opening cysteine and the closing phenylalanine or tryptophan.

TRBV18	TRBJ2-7	CASSLGRTSSYEQYF
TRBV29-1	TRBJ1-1	CSVTPLRSTEAFF
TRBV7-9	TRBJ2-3	CASSLAGEGPDTQYF
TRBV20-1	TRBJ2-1	CSATREVGQFF
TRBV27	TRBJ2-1	CASSLGSGLALYNEQFF
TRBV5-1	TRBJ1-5	CASNLDNNQPQHF
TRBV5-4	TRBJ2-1	CASSKTVNNEQFF
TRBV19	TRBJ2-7	CASSFGGRSGREQYF
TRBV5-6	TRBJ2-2	CASSRLTSGGNTGELFF
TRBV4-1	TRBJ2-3	CASSQPPGGDHSTDTQYF
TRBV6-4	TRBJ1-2	CASSDQQGAGGYTF
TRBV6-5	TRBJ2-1	CASSLQGAGGDNEQFF
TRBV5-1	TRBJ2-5	CASSALGGRDQYF
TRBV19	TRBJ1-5	CASSMVGARNQPQHF
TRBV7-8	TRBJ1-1	CASSWGGGTEAFF
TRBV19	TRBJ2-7	CASSRPGSIHEQYF
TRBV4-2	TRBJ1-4	CASSLGQGRTNEKLFF
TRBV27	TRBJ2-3	CASSFTSGAADTQYF
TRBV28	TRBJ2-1	CASSPPPWRAGNPISEQFF
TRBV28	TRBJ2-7	CASSSPGQGAPYEQYF
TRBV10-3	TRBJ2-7	CAISESSGRFSYEQYF
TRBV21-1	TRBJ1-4	CASSKDVRDRGFPEKLFF
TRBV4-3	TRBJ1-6	CASSQVGGTGQYGRNSPLHF
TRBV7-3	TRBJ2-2	CASSPQAPNTGELFF
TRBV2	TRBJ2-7	CASSEVGGSYEQYF
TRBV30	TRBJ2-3	CAYSRGTSGTRDTQYF
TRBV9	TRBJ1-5	CASSAGLPGEPQHF
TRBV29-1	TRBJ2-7	CSVEMGLLRFYEQYF
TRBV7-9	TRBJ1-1	CASSSGQVNVNTEAFF
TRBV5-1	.	CASSLTSNAYEQYF
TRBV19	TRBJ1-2	CATLPGHNNYGYTF
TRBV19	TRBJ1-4	CATLGPGRFCEKLFF
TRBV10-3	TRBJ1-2	CAISGPSRGYTF
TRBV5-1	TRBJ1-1	CASGEQGNTEAFF
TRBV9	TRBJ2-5	CASSHHSTRRGGVETQYF
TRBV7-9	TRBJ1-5	CASSPDSRGGPQHF
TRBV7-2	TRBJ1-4	CASSLKLGQGAETFF
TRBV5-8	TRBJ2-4	CASSLDGVGDIQYF